This TCR beta chain was identified during a study of CD4+ T cells in melanoma. General study results and limits: Neoantigen-specific CD4+ T cells in melanoma reportedly had diverse differentiation states.

A note on this clone: Its antigen is not known.

This CDR3 comprises 15 residues. Per germline, CDR1 SGDLS and CDR2 YYNGEE. V lost 0 bases to trimming and J lost 6 bases; unmatched junction nucleotides: 8. Sequencing used immunoSEQ multiplex PCR; TCRdb keeps in-frame clones, though not all of them. The sample shows approximately 5,100 clones, 60% to 80% of them seen only once. The V and J genes are TRBV9 and TRBJ1-2, with 7 bases matching TRBD1. Sequenced input: cells from a culture (not recorded whether cultured in vitro). The receptor was isolated from a human donor with melanoma. For the CDR3, the DNA is TGTGCCAGCAGCGTAGTTGTGACAGGGTTCAATGGCTACACCTTC. Translation gives CASSVVVTGFNGYTF.